This is a list of T cell receptor beta chains from one sample in a study of T cells in localized non-small cell lung cancer. Libraries were prepared by immunoSEQ multiplex PCR; TCRdb keeps only in-frame clonotypes and omits some of them. The sample consists of around 3,000 clones, approximately 17% of them appearing once. Specimen: lung tumor tissue, collected before any cancer treatment. The source of these receptors is a man aged 35 to 69 with stage I squamous cell lung carcinoma. Each CDR3 is given without its conserved first and last residue. The size field is filled for only some rows; it gives once, few, many or a size class.

j_gene: TRBJ1-5
abundance: large
v_gene: TRBV6-8
CDR3aa: AINPTGGDQPQH

j_gene: TRBJ2-2
abundance: NA
v_gene: TRBV25-1
CDR3aa: ASSELAGDTGELF

j_gene: TRBJ1-6
abundance: NA
v_gene: TRBV9
CDR3aa: ASFGQGYSPLH

j_gene: TRBJ1-1
abundance: NA
v_gene: TRBV25-1
CDR3aa: ASSEWERGHEAF

j_gene: TRBJ1-1
abundance: medium-sized
v_gene: TRBV11-3
CDR3aa: ASSLNPGNTEAF

j_gene: TRBJ2-5
abundance: few
v_gene: TRBV14
CDR3aa: ASSQAPIQETQY

j_gene: TRBJ1-1
abundance: NA
v_gene: TRBV19
CDR3aa: ASKTGAHTEAF

j_gene: TRBJ1-3
abundance: NA
v_gene: TRBV28
CDR3aa: ASSGGWSGNTIY

j_gene: TRBJ2-7
abundance: NA
v_gene: TRBV9
CDR3aa: ASSVSPAGPYEQY

j_gene: TRBJ1-1
abundance: medium-sized
v_gene: TRBV30
CDR3aa: AWGATGTEAF

j_gene: TRBJ2-3
abundance: once
v_gene: TRBV5-1
CDR3aa: ASRRDSSTDTQY

j_gene: TRBJ2-7
abundance: NA
v_gene: TRBV5-1
CDR3aa: ASSFRDGVTYEQY

j_gene: TRBJ2-3
abundance: few
v_gene: TRBV6-8
CDR3aa: ASTPTPTGGRTDTQY

j_gene: TRBJ2-5
abundance: few
v_gene: TRBV11-3
CDR3aa: ASSLSGTARTETQY

j_gene: TRBJ1-6
abundance: few
v_gene: TRBV11-3
CDR3aa: ASSTLGSNSPLH

j_gene: TRBJ2-1
abundance: many
v_gene: TRBV2
CDR3aa: ASSVVGGSSGGPQDEQF

j_gene: TRBJ2-1
abundance: NA
v_gene: TRBV5-1
CDR3aa: ASSLGGTIPYNEQF

j_gene: TRBJ1-1
abundance: few
v_gene: TRBV18
CDR3aa: ASSAGTDYEAF

j_gene: TRBJ1-2
abundance: many
v_gene: TRBV6-8
CDR3aa: AIRGVGSNYGYT

j_gene: TRBJ1-4
abundance: medium-sized
v_gene: TRBV29-1
CDR3aa: SGLEYPSEKLF

j_gene: TRBJ1-1
abundance: few
v_gene: TRBV19
CDR3aa: ATSGLNTEAF

j_gene: TRBJ2-2
abundance: medium-sized
v_gene: TRBV4-1
CDR3aa: ASSQGAGSYTGELF

j_gene: TRBJ1-4
abundance: few
v_gene: TRBV11-3
CDR3aa: ASSPQRLSTNEKLF

j_gene: TRBJ2-2
abundance: NA
v_gene: TRBV11-3
CDR3aa: ASSLLQRANGVLF

j_gene: TRBJ1-1
abundance: NA
v_gene: TRBV9
CDR3aa: ASSGTTANTEAF

j_gene: TRBJ2-5
abundance: NA
v_gene: TRBV7-6
CDR3aa: ASSTGTGDETQY

j_gene: TRBJ1-4
abundance: few
v_gene: TRBV6-8
CDR3aa: ASQIWGMDNEKLF

j_gene: TRBJ1-1
abundance: NA
v_gene: TRBV18
CDR3aa: ASAQGANTEAF

j_gene: TRBJ2-5
abundance: few
v_gene: TRBV28
CDR3aa: ASSQRGREETQY

j_gene: TRBJ1-6
abundance: NA
v_gene: TRBV10-2
CDR3aa: ASMGQGLTNSPLH

j_gene: TRBJ1-1
abundance: NA
v_gene: TRBV14
CDR3aa: ASSQGLPDRGTGAF

j_gene: TRBJ1-1
abundance: NA
v_gene: TRBV6-8
CDR3aa: ASSSPGQGDTEAF

j_gene: TRBJ1-4
abundance: NA
v_gene: TRBV19
CDR3aa: ASSIQDEKLF

j_gene: TRBJ2-3
abundance: few
v_gene: TRBV6-8
CDR3aa: AISSRDRGADTQY

j_gene: TRBJ2-7
abundance: few
v_gene: TRBV28
CDR3aa: ASKMAGRRNEQY

j_gene: TRBJ1-6
abundance: NA
v_gene: TRBV2
CDR3aa: ASSPDNSPLH

j_gene: TRBJ1-1
abundance: medium-sized
v_gene: TRBV4-1
CDR3aa: ASSQGSLGNTEAF

j_gene: TRBJ2-2
abundance: NA
v_gene: TRBV29-1
CDR3aa: SVELGGRVNTGELF

j_gene: TRBJ2-7
abundance: NA
v_gene: TRBV6-8
CDR3aa: ASSGDKNEQY

j_gene: TRBJ1-5
abundance: once
v_gene: TRBV19
CDR3aa: ASSQGGQGAGPQH

j_gene: TRBJ2-1
abundance: many
v_gene: TRBV11-3
CDR3aa: ASSLVIVAGALYNEQF

j_gene: TRBJ1-4
abundance: few
v_gene: TRBV28
CDR3aa: ASSSQSGVGGEKLF

j_gene: TRBJ2-7
abundance: NA
v_gene: TRBV11-3
CDR3aa: ASSLGTGAREQY

j_gene: TRBJ1-2
abundance: NA
v_gene: TRBV11-3
CDR3aa: ASRPGVTVYGYT

j_gene: TRBJ1-3
abundance: large
v_gene: TRBV11-3
CDR3aa: ASSFIEGTGTRNTIY

j_gene: TRBJ1-5
abundance: NA
v_gene: TRBV28
CDR3aa: ASSLGGNSNQPQH

j_gene: TRBJ2-1
abundance: medium-sized
v_gene: TRBV2
CDR3aa: ASSGGAGPSNEQF

j_gene: TRBJ2-1
abundance: once
v_gene: TRBV19
CDR3aa: ASSTGGVEQF

j_gene: TRBJ1-6
abundance: once
v_gene: TRBV19
CDR3aa: ASSLRPTSAGNSPLH

j_gene: TRBJ1-2
abundance: few
v_gene: TRBV18
CDR3aa: ASSWDGQGGNGYT

j_gene: TRBJ2-3
abundance: NA
v_gene: TRBV28
CDR3aa: ASSSGTSGDTDTQY

j_gene: TRBJ1-3
abundance: NA
v_gene: TRBV5-1
CDR3aa: ASSSTGPDSGNTIY

j_gene: TRBJ1-1
abundance: few
v_gene: TRBV11-3
CDR3aa: ASSSTRTGGLAF

j_gene: TRBJ1-2
abundance: many
v_gene: TRBV11-3
CDR3aa: ASSSSGNNYGYT

j_gene: TRBJ1-3
abundance: NA
v_gene: TRBV11-3
CDR3aa: ASSLSGAGNTIY

j_gene: TRBJ1-5
abundance: medium-sized
v_gene: TRBV6-8
CDR3aa: ASRPGSQPQH